This note documents a single TCR beta chain sequence. The record originates from a study of blood T cell repertoires in COVID-19. Study context: Nucleic acid was either cDNA or gDNA, and it came from T cells, B-cell-depleted T cells, or PBMCs.

The age range of participants was about 18 to 95 years, with residence in around 22 US areas. Assignment of participants to cohorts was predicated upon participant-reported clinical history. Authors' analysis steps: Reference gene primer amplification yielded estimated nucleated cell counts. Sequenced by immunoSEQ multiplex PCR; TCRdb stores in-frame clones only, minus some. D and trimming come from the DNA, and the V and J calls and clone size come from that table. In the table there are 200,000 to 250,000 clones, around 80% of which are singletons. CDR3 size: 16 residues. Germline trimming cut 5 bases from V and 4 bases from J; bases unmatched to any gene: 10. Germline-derived CDR1 and CDR2 are LNHDA and SQIVND (reference sequence).

The sample comprised PBMCs or T cells enriched from blood (not recorded which). The chain joins TRBV19 to TRBJ1-1; 10 bases are a match to TRBD1. This TCR was sampled from a woman between 40 and 55 years old with acute COVID-19. The CDR3 sequence is CASSPRTGGRGTEAFF. Written as DNA, the CDR3 is TGTGCCAGTAGTCCCCGGACAGGGGGAAGGGGCACTGAAGCTTTCTTT.